What follows are 12 T cell receptor beta chains derived from one specimen sequenced in a study of shared clonotypes between healthy human individuals. Terminally differentiated effector memory CD45RA+ cells were excluded from the naive CD8 cells, which were CD45RO-negative and positively selected for CCR7. The repertoire was sequenced with immunoSEQ multiplex PCR; TCRdb's copy has only in-frame clones and lacks some. The data show approximately 2,000,000 clones, with around 95% seen just once and over 1.5% held by the top ten. Source material: naive CD8+ T cells from PBMCs. The receptors stem from a man between 18 and 35 years old in good health. Some clones in this sample may be carry-over from other donors' samples.

The chain has TRBV15 and TRBJ2-7; D remains ambiguous. V was pared by 8 bases and J by 2 bases, with 19 bases between. The germline V gene encodes CDR1 LNHNV and CDR2 YYDKDF (reference sequence). This CDR3 spans 15 amino acids. The CDR3: CATAVAVLGTYEQYF. The CDR3 coding sequence is TGTGCCACCGCTGTCGCCGTGTTGGGTACCTACGAGCAGTACTTC.

This clone was observed once. The chain has TRBV6-1 and TRBJ1-1; D is uncertain. Germline CDR1 reads MNHNS; CDR2 reads SASEGT. The CDR3 covers 14 residues. V dropped 2 bases and J dropped 8 bases, with 15 bases sitting between them. The CDR3 here is CASSEFKGVIEAFF. The CDR3 region has the DNA TGTGCCAGCAGTGAATTTAAGGGCGTGATCGAAGCTTTCTTT.

V gene TRBV5-4 combines with J gene TRBJ2-7; TRBD2 agrees at 7 bases. The CDR3 totals 14 residues. Germline values: CDR1 SGHNT, CDR2 YYREEE (reference sequence). J lost 3 bases, V lost 3 bases, and 6 bases had no gene match. Here the CDR3 reads CASSSGTSDYEQYF. The CDR3 nucleotides are TGTGCCAGCAGCTCAGGAACTAGCGACTACGAGCAGTACTTC.

This chain links TRBV7-2 with TRBJ2-1; 7 nucleotides line up with TRBD2. Looked up from germline, CDR1 is SGHTA and CDR2 is FQGNSA. The CDR3 length is 17 residues. The V and J ends lost 4 bases and 7 bases, in that order; junction bases with no gene match: 16. The CDR3, as DNA: TGTGCCAGCAGCTCAAGGGTGGTGGGAGGGCCAGGGAATGAGCAGTTCTTC. Translated: CASSSRVVGGPGNEQFF.

The chain joins TRBV27 to TRBJ2-5, with D tentatively TRBD2 (6 bases). V was shortened by 3 bases and J by 2 bases, with 7 bases between the two germline ends. The CDR3 length is 13 residues. Per the germline V gene, CDR1 is MNHEY and CDR2 is SMNVEV (reference sequence). CDR3 DNA: TGTGCCAGCAGTTTCGGGACTCAAGAGACCCAGTACTTC. This codes for CASSFGTQETQYF.

This chain uses TRBV4-2 with TRBJ2-5, with D maybe TRBD2 (5 bases). Germline loops: CDR1 LGHNA, CDR2 YNFKEQ. Trimming pared 0 bases from V and 9 bases from J, leaving 17 bases between. CDR3 length: 15 amino acids. The CDR3 DNA reads TGTGCCAGCAGCCAAGAGCGGAGGCCCCACCTGGCCCAGTACTTC. Its translation: CASSQERRPHLAQYF.

A single count supports this clone. The same CDR3 also results from other DNA sequences found in this sample. The chain links TRBV5-6 to TRBJ2-7, with TRBD2 as a possible D gene (6 bases). The CDR3 totals 14 residues. The ends were cut back, 0 bases at V and 2 bases at J, with 9 bases in the middle. Looked up from germline, CDR1 is SGHDT and CDR2 is YYEEEE. The CDR3 loop reads CASSLGAGTYEQYF. In nucleotides, the CDR3 is TGTGCCAGCAGCTTGGGGGCGGGAACCTACGAGCAGTACTTC.

The chain is built from TRBV27 and TRBJ2-7; the match to TRBD1 covers 8 bases. Germline values: CDR1 MNHEY, CDR2 SMNVEV (reference sequence). There are 14 residues in the CDR3. V dropped 7 bases and J dropped 3; count of bases not matched to a gene: 8. The CDR3 nucleotides read TGTGCCAGCAAACAAACAGGACAGGGCTACGAGCAGTACTTC. Its protein product is CASKQTGQGYEQYF.

The V call is TRBV14, the J call TRBJ2-3, with D possibly TRBD2 on 5 matching bases. The germline gives CDR1 SGHDN, CDR2 FVKESK. Trimming took off 8 bases at V and 0 bases at J, with 18 bases between the two ends. This CDR3 comprises 16 residues. This CDR3 reads CASARGRRTSTDTQYF. CDR3 nucleotide sequence: TGTGCCAGCGCCCGTGGGAGACGAACTAGCACAGATACGCAGTATTTT.

This chain links TRBV5-1 with TRBJ1-4; possibly TRBD1 for D (5 bases). Trimming took 2 bases from V and 5 from J, leaving 10 bases between them. There are 14 residues in the CDR3. Germline CDR1 and CDR2: SGHRS and YFSETQ. The DNA for the CDR3 is TGCGCCAGCAGCTTCGGCAGGGAGAATGAAAAACTGTTTTTT. Translated, it gives CASSFGRENEKLFF. Supplemented by reference TRBV5-1 and TRBJ1-4, the full variable domain reads KAGVTQTPRYLIKTRGQQVTLSCSPISGHRSVSWYQQTPGQGLQFLFEYFSETQRNKGNFPGRFSGRQFSNSRSEMNVSTLELGDSALYLCASSFGRENEKLFFGSGTQLSVL.

The chain links TRBV9 to TRBJ2-7; maybe TRBD2 (6 bases). The CDR3 extends over 14 amino acids. Trimming left V 0 bases short and J 4 bases short, with 11 bases between. Germline-derived CDR1 and CDR2 are SGDLS and YYNGEE. CDR3 in amino acids: CASSVGGDVYEQYF. Here the CDR3 DNA reads TGTGCCAGCAGCGTAGGGGGGGACGTTTACGAGCAGTACTTC.

J is TRBJ2-1 and V is TRBV27; unclear D gene. Germline values: CDR1 MNHEY, CDR2 SMNVEV (reference sequence). This CDR3 is 16 amino acids long. V lost 1 base, J lost 8 bases, and 18 bases lay in between. CDR3 region: CASSLFKAGPPDEQFF. CDR3 DNA: TGTGCCAGCAGTTTATTCAAAGCAGGCCCACCGGATGAGCAGTTCTTC.